The rows below give T cell receptor delta chains drawn from one sample of a study of gamma-delta T cells after stem cell transplantation. TCRdb fed the RT-PCR reads into CATT to redo clone calling. The data show just under 2,500 delta-chain clones, with roughly a fifth seen just once and about 23% held by the top ten. Input material: gamma-delta T cells. All receptors come from a human donor. It is not recorded whose cells these are; they may come from a transplant donor. Both conserved end residues are part of each CDR3. Each record gives: V gene, D gene, CDR3 protein. The D gene is left open where the match is weak.

TRDV1 | NA | CALGAGLPLGKLIF
TRDV1 | TRDD3 | CALGGLGWQGDTRLIF
TRDV1 | TRDD3 | CALGENAPSFLLWGYGVYTDKLIF
TRDV2 | TRDD3 | CACDTSGGYDSWDTRQMFF
TRAV29/DV5 | NA | CAASGNWDTRQMFF
TRDV2 | NA | CACDTGRAGSSWDTRQMFF
TRDV1 | TRDD3 | CALGTPRLHFLGEPDKLIF
TRDV1 | TRDD3 | CALGNWRERVYWGMVTQLFF
TRDV1 | TRDD3 | CALGERSLPTSLFLLGDIRLDRLADKLIF
TRDV2 | TRDD3 | CACDPQRTGGRRAHTDKLIF
TRDV1 | TRDD3 | CALGELRGGYVYFWGILPYTDKRIF
TRDV2 | NA | CACDTGGVSSWDTRQMFF
TRDV1 | TRDD3 | CALGERYGSLRGSGGYPYNKLIF